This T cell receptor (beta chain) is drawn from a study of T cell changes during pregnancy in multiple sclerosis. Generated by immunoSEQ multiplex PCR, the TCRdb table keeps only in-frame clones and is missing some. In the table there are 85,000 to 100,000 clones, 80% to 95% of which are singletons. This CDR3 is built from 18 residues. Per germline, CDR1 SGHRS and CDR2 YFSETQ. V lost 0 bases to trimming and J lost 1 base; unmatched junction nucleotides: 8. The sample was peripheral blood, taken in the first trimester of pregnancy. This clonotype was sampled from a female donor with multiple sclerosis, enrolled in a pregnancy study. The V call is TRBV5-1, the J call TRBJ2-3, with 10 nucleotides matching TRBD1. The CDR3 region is CASSLGADGTGGTDTQYF. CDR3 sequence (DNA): TGCGCCAGCAGCTTGGGGGCGGACGGGACAGGGGGCACAGATACGCAGTATTTT.